The 14 T cell receptor beta chains listed next were all sequenced from one sample in a study of T cell repertoires in cytomegalovirus infection. Their target antigens are unknown. TCRdb re-derived calls from the reads in MiXCR, one entry per CDR3 protein. Among over 45,000 distinct CDR3 sequences listed, about a fifth were seen once. The sequenced sample was CD8+ T cells from cultured PBMCs, obtained from culture after CMV antigen stimulation. Receptor source: a human donor in good health (CMV status not recorded). Some clones in this sample may be carry-over from other donors' samples.

There are a few counts of this clonotype. The chain couples TRBV29-1 to TRBJ2-1; 14 bases are a match to TRBD2. V shed 1 base, J shed 2 bases, and the junction held 1 base outside the gene matches. The germline CDR1 and CDR2 sequences are SQVTM and ANQGSEA. This CDR3 region has 16 residues. The CDR3 sequence: CSVEGLAGGAYNEQFF. The CDR3 DNA is TGCAGCGTTGAAGGACTAGCGGGAGGGGCCTACAATGAGCAGTTCTTC.

V gene TRBV28 combines with J gene TRBJ2-1; 14 bases match TRBD2. CDR3 length equals 15 residues. V shed 9 bases and J 8 bases; nucleotides not matched to a gene: 9. Looked up from germline, CDR1 is MDHEN and CDR2 is SYDVKM. The CDR3 coding sequence is TGTGCCAGTTTCACGGCGACTAGCGGGGGGGATGAGCAGTTCTTC. It yields the protein CASFTATSGGDEQFF.

Many counts were recorded for this clonotype. This chain joins TRBV7-9 and TRBJ1-4; D unclear. The length of the CDR3 is 14 residues. The V and J ends lost 5 bases and 1 base respectively, with 8 bases between them. From germline, CDR1 is SEHNR and CDR2 FQNEAQ (reference sequence). CDR3 in DNA: TGTGCCAGCAGCACAGTTGGAACTAATGAAAAACTGTTTTTT. Protein sequence: CASSTVGTNEKLFF.

The V gene is TRBV4-3, the J gene TRBJ1-4, with D tentatively TRBD1 (5 bases). CDR1 is LGHNA, CDR2 YSLEER, per germline. This CDR3 has 16 amino acids. The germline V and J ends were trimmed by 0 bases and 0 bases, with 8 bases remaining between them. The CDR3 sequence: CASSQDMGATNEKLFF. For the CDR3, the DNA is TGCGCCAGCAGCCAAGATATGGGGGCAACTAATGAAAAACTGTTTTTT.

The V gene is TRBV11-3, the J gene TRBJ1-1, with D possibly TRBD1 on 5 matching bases. Trimming took 4 bases from V and 8 from J, leaving 11 bases between them. Germline V CDR1 and CDR2: SGHNT, YENEEA. This CDR3 region has 12 residues. CDR3 nucleotide sequence: TGTGCCAGCAGCTCGGGGGGTGCAGAAGCTTTCTTT. Translated, it gives CASSSGGAEAFF. Complete variable domain (other parts from reference TRBV11-3 and TRBJ1-1): EAGVVQSPRYKIIEKKQPVAFWCNPISGHNTLYWYLQNLGQGPELLIRYENEEAVDDSQLPKDRFSAERLKGVDSTLKIQPAELGDSAVYLCASSSGGAEAFFGQGTRLTVV.

This clonotype was counted many times. This rearrangement joins TRBV12-3 or TRBV12-4 to TRBJ1-5; 12 positions agree with TRBD1. The CDR3 loop spans 13 amino acids. J was trimmed by 15 bases and V by 6 bases; bases with no gene match: 9. The CDR3 DNA reads TGTGCCAGCAGCTACGGGACAGGGGGCGCGGGGCATTTT. Translation: CASSYGTGGAGHF.

This clonotype was seen repeatedly, ten times or more. The chain carries TRBV3-1 and TRBJ1-4, with a possible D match to TRBD1 (5 bases). Trimming stripped 0 bases from V and 0 bases from J, with 8 bases between. Germline CDR1 and CDR2: LGHDT and YNNKEL (reference sequence). The CDR3 sequence is 16 residues long. The CDR3 protein is CASSQDGAATNEKLFF. The CDR3 DNA is TGTGCCAGCAGCCAAGATGGGGCAGCAACTAATGAAAAACTGTTTTTT.

There are a few counts of this clonotype. The chain has TRBV19 and TRBJ2-7; no clear D. CDR1 is LNHDA and CDR2 is SQIVND in the germline V gene (reference sequence). Trimming left V 5 bases short and J 3 bases short, with 11 bases between. This CDR3 is built from 13 residues. This CDR3 is CASSLASHYEQYF. The CDR3 nucleotides are TGTGCCAGTAGTCTGGCATCTCACTACGAGCAGTACTTC.

This clonotype was detected many times. V usage is TRBV7-6 and J usage is TRBJ1-4, with D perhaps TRBD1 (5 bases). V lost 7 bases and J lost 13, with 16 bases in between. Per the germline V gene, CDR1 is SGHVS and CDR2 is FNYEAQ. The CDR3 is 12 residues long. As DNA, the CDR3 is TGTGCCAGCACCTCCCACCCTGGGGGACTGTTTTTT. It encodes CASTSHPGGLFF.

The count of this clonotype is one. The J gene is TRBJ1-1, the V gene TRBV11-2; D is ambiguous. Germline V CDR1 and CDR2: SGHAT, FQNNGV. V gave up 0 bases and J gave up 7 bases, with 9 bases separating them. This CDR3 is 13 amino acids long. Here the CDR3 reads CASSLESRGEAFF. CDR3 in DNA: TGTGCCAGCAGCTTAGAGTCACGAGGTGAAGCTTTCTTT.

The chain uses TRBV5-1 and TRBJ2-7; tentatively, D is TRBD1 (6 bases). V was clipped by 3 bases and J by 5 bases, with 12 bases between them. Germline V gene data show CDR1 as SGHRS and CDR2 as YFSETQ. The CDR3 contains 13 residues. The chain's CDR3 is CASSSRDNHEQYF. The CDR3 DNA is TGCGCCAGCAGCTCCCGGGACAACCACGAGCAGTACTTC.

This clonotype was counted ten times or more. The chain joins TRBV12-3 or TRBV12-4 to TRBJ2-1; perhaps TRBD2 as D (6 bases). This CDR3 spans 15 amino acids. Trimming took 3 bases from V and 2 from J, leaving 11 bases between them. The CDR3 nucleotides read TGTGCCAGCAGTTTCGGGGCGGGGACCTACAATGAGCAGTTCTTC. Translated, it gives CASSFGAGTYNEQFF.

The table lists this clonotype with many counts. This chain uses TRBV7-2 with TRBJ2-1; D remains unclear. Per the germline V gene, CDR1 is SGHTA and CDR2 is FQGNSA. V dropped 5 bases and J dropped 3 bases, with 20 bases sitting between them. CDR3 size: 17 residues. CDR3 loop: CASSLPLGGPGYNEQFF. In DNA, the CDR3 is TGTGCCAGCAGCCTGCCACTGGGCGGCCCGGGCTACAATGAGCAGTTCTTC.

The J gene is TRBJ1-2, the V gene TRBV19; the D is unclear. The germline V and J ends were trimmed by 7 bases and 6 bases, with 18 bases remaining between them. Per germline, CDR1 LNHDA and CDR2 SQIVND (reference sequence). CDR3 size: 14 residues. The CDR3 protein is CASIASLLGNGYTF. In DNA, the CDR3 is TGTGCCAGTATCGCTTCCCTACTGGGGAATGGCTACACCTTC.